These 15 T cell receptor beta chains were sequenced from one sample in a study of control samples from healthy donors and cancer patients. Assay: immunoSEQ multiplex PCR; the TCRdb copy retains only in-frame clones and omits some. The profile shows roughly 86,000 clones, less than 95% of them singletons. Input material: blood. These receptors all stem from a woman aged 18 to 35 in good health.

This rearrangement joins TRBV7-8 to TRBJ2-5, with D tentatively TRBD2 (6 bases). V was clipped by 5 bases and J by 2 bases, with 15 bases between them. CDR3 length: 15 residues. The germline V gene encodes CDR1 SGHVS and CDR2 FQNEAQ. The CDR3 loop is CASSPRGNIQETQYF. In DNA, the CDR3 is TGTGCCAGCAGCCCCCGGGGGAATATTCAAGAGACCCAGTACTTC.

This sequence joins TRBV11-3 and TRBJ2-1, with TRBD2 identical over 9 bases. The CDR3 consists of 14 residues. V lost 8 bases to trimming and J lost 3 bases; unmatched junction nucleotides: 5. CDR1 and CDR2 from the germline V gene are SGHNT and YENEEA. CDR3 residues: CASALAGSYNEQFF. The CDR3 bases are TGTGCCAGCGCTCTAGCGGGGAGCTACAATGAGCAGTTCTTC.

The chain employs TRBV5-1 and TRBJ2-7, with D perhaps matching TRBD1 or TRBD2 (5 bases each). V lost 0 bases and J 5 bases, leaving 12 bases between the germline ends. The CDR3 is 14 amino acids. CDR1 and CDR2 (germline): SGHRS, YFSETQ. DNA for the CDR3: TGCGCCAGCAGCTTGGACGAGGGGTTCGACGAGCAGTACTTC. It yields the protein CASSLDEGFDEQYF.

This CDR3 is CASSRPGTGQLNEKLFF. The CDR3 nucleotides are TGCGCCAGCAGCCGCCCCGGGACAGGACAGCTTAATGAAAAACTGTTTTTT. The chain uses TRBV4-1 and TRBJ1-4; 8 bases map to TRBD1. Germline V gene data show CDR1 as MGHRA and CDR2 as YSYEKL. This CDR3 contains 17 residues. V trimming: 4 bases; J trimming: 4 bases; junction bases outside the gene matches: 11.

The chain employs TRBV21-1 and TRBJ2-2; the D call TRBD1 from the table was never checked on the DNA. TRBV21-1 is classified as a pseudogene. The CDR3 runs 13 residues. The CDR3 is CAKHERNTGELFF. For the CDR3, the DNA is TGTGCCAAACACGAAAGAAACACCGGGGAGCTGTTTTTT.

The V gene is TRBV11-2, the J gene TRBJ1-1; D is unresolved. Germline CDR1 and CDR2: SGHAT and FQNNGV. The CDR3 runs to 13 residues. V was cut by 7 bases and J by 0 bases, with 9 bases left in between. The CDR3 DNA is TGTGCCAGCACCGAAGGGTTGAACACTGAAGCTTTCTTT. It yields the protein CASTEGLNTEAFF.

The V gene is TRBV19, the J gene TRBJ1-5; possible D gene TRBD1, 6 bases. The CDR3 runs to 16 residues. V was shortened by 7 bases and J by 0 bases, with 16 bases between the two germline ends. Germline assignment: CDR1 LNHDA and CDR2 SQIVND (reference sequence). The CDR3 coding sequence is TGTGCCAGTAATAAACAGGGTGGATATAGCAATCAGCCCCAGCATTTT. This translates into CASNKQGGYSNQPQHF.

V gene TRBV4-1 combines with J gene TRBJ1-2; unclear D gene. The CDR3 totals 13 residues. The V gene lost 4 bases and the J gene lost 2 bases, with 8 bases spanning the gap. The V gene's germline CDR1 is MGHRA and CDR2 YSYEKL. The CDR3 spells CASSPDRNYGYTF. The DNA of the CDR3 is TGCGCCAGCAGCCCAGATAGGAACTATGGCTACACCTTC.

The chain's CDR3 is CASCPIGGGLPEAFF. The CDR3 DNA reads as TGTGCCAGCTGTCCGATCGGAGGGGGCTTACCAGAAGCTTTCTTT. The chain combines TRBV27 with TRBJ1-1; 7 nucleotides match TRBD1. J lost 8 bases, V lost 8 bases, and 17 bases had no gene match. The CDR3 covers 15 residues. CDR1 is MNHEY, CDR2 SMNVEV, per germline (reference sequence).

This clone was recorded only once. The chain combines TRBV5-6 with TRBJ2-7; the match to TRBD1 covers 9 bases. There are 15 residues in the CDR3. V lost 3 bases to trimming and J lost 0 bases; unmatched junction nucleotides: 4. Looked up from germline, CDR1 is SGHDT and CDR2 is YYEEEE. CDR3 nucleotides: TGTGCCAGCAGCTGGACGGGACAGGGCTCCTACGAGCAGTACTTC. This sequence encodes CASSWTGQGSYEQYF.

The rearrangement links TRBV19 to TRBJ1-5, with 8 positions matching TRBD1. Trimming took 4 bases from V and 2 from J; bases not matched to a gene: 4. The CDR3 is 15 residues long. Per germline, CDR1 LNHDA and CDR2 SQIVND (reference sequence). CDR3 DNA sequence: TGTGCCAGTAGTAGGCAGGGGGCAGGCAATCAGCCCCAGCATTTT. This encodes CASSRQGAGNQPQHF.

This clone was found once. The chain joins TRBV5-8 to TRBJ1-2, with TRBD1 identical over 8 bases. CDR1 is SGHTS and CDR2 is YDEGEE in the germline V gene. The CDR3 runs to 14 residues. J was trimmed by 8 bases and V by 2 bases; bases with no gene match: 8. The CDR3 reads CASSFRGLPVGYTF. In DNA, the CDR3 is TGTGCCAGCAGCTTCAGGGGGCTACCTGTGGGCTACACCTTC.

The V and J genes are TRBV6-6 and TRBJ1-1; no definite D call. The V end was cut by 7 bases, the J end by 0 bases, with 6 bases between. This CDR3 comprises 12 residues. The germline CDR1 and CDR2 sequences are MNHNY and SVGAGI (reference sequence). CDR3 sequence reads: CASNLMNTEAFF. The CDR3 nucleotides read TGTGCCAGCAATCTCATGAACACTGAAGCTTTCTTT.

The rearrangement joins TRBV6-5 to TRBJ1-2; 8 bases are a match to TRBD1. With V trimmed by 5 bases and J by 5 bases, 4 bases remained unmatched. The CDR3 spans 13 residues. The germline V gene has CDR1 MNHEY and CDR2 SVGAGI. The CDR3 loop is CASSSRGQYGYTF. The CDR3 nucleotides are TGTGCCAGCAGTAGCAGGGGGCAATATGGCTACACCTTC.

J is TRBJ2-7 and V is TRBV6-5, with TRBD2 matching over 15 bases. The CDR3 is made up of 15 amino acids. V gave up 6 bases and J gave up 6 bases; unmatched junction bases: 6. Germline CDR1 and CDR2: MNHEY and SVGAGI. CDR3 in DNA: TGTGCCAGCAGCGGCGGACTAGCGGGGGGGAGCGAGCAGTACTTC. Its translation is CASSGGLAGGSEQYF.